This TCR beta chain came from a study of cytomegalovirus exposure and HLA in healthy donors. Overall study: The Caucasian-associated ancestry cluster contained approximately 81% of the approximately 390 genotyped donors.

The V gene's germline CDR1 is SGHDT and CDR2 YYEEEE. Deletions cut 3 bases from V and 8 bases from J, with 21 bases between. This CDR3 has 15 amino acids. Healthy individuals who donated bone marrow served as the donors. As to this clone: What it recognizes is unknown.

A multiplex PCR was run with 60 Vbeta primers and 13 Jbeta primers. Data came from immunoSEQ multiplex PCR; TCRdb stores just in-frame clones and leaves some out. The data show 120,000 or so clones, roughly 66% seen once. Study-level findings and limits: A list of roughly 180 TCR beta chains associated with cytomegalovirus was given.

The chain joins TRBV5-6 to TRBJ2-7, with D tentatively TRBD2 (6 bases). The sample was PBMCs. The clonotype originates from a man between 18 and 35 years old in good health and CMV-seronegative. CDR3 in amino acids: CASSYTGTEPSKQYF. CDR3 coding DNA: TGTGCCAGCAGCTATACCGGGACTGAACCAAGCAAGCAGTACTTC.